Shown below are 10 T cell receptor beta chains from a single sample sequenced in a study of blood T cell repertoires in COVID-19. Produced via immunoSEQ multiplex PCR; TCRdb's table is partial and in-frame only. The sample has around 460,000 clones; roughly 89% are singletons. The specimen was peripheral blood. Receptors were obtained from a man aged 18 to 35 with COVID-19, enrolled during active disease.

This sequence joins TRBV5-4 and TRBJ1-1; TRBD1 aligns across 10 bases. Trimming at V came to 5 bases and at J to 4 bases, leaving 5 bases not matched to a gene. This CDR3 comprises 14 residues. Germline CDR1 SGHNT, CDR2 YYREEE (reference sequence). CDR3 residues: CASRRTGGSTEAFF. In nucleotides, the CDR3 is TGTGCCAGCAGAAGGACAGGGGGGTCCACTGAAGCTTTCTTT.

The chain uses TRBV2 and TRBJ1-1; no clear D. The germline V and J ends were trimmed by 7 bases and 5 bases, with 17 bases remaining between them. The germline CDR1 and CDR2 sequences are SNHLY and FYNNEI. The CDR3 has 14 amino acids. Here the CDR3 reads CASTRGSDGTEAFF. As DNA, the CDR3 is TGTGCCAGCACCCGTGGGAGCGACGGGACTGAAGCTTTCTTT.

The V and J genes are TRBV7-9 and TRBJ1-2; D perhaps matches TRBD1 (5 bases). The germline V gene has CDR1 SEHNR and CDR2 FQNEAQ (reference sequence). The CDR3 runs to 14 residues. Trimming removed 1 base from V and 8 bases from J, with 14 bases in between. The CDR3, as DNA: TGTGCCAGCAGCTTAGGCGGAGGGCGGGGCGGCTACACCTTC. Translation: CASSLGGGRGGYTF.

The chain couples TRBV6-1 to TRBJ2-7, with 7 bases matching TRBD1. The CDR3 totals 15 residues. After removal of 0 bases from V and 3 bases from J, the junction contained 5 bases not matched to a gene. Germline CDR1 is MNHNS and CDR2 is SASEGT. In DNA form, the CDR3 reads TGTGCCAGCAGTGAAGCAAGACAGGGATACTACGAGCAGTACTTC. Translation gives CASSEARQGYYEQYF.

The chain links TRBV4-1 to TRBJ2-3; 8 bases are a match to TRBD1. CDR1 is MGHRA, CDR2 YSYEKL, per germline. CDR3 size: 16 residues. The V gene end was trimmed by 3 bases and the J gene end by 2 bases; junction bases not matched to a gene: 7. The CDR3 DNA follows: TGCGCCAGCAGCCAGTCCGGGACAGGTATCACAGATACGCAGTATTTT. Its translation is CASSQSGTGITDTQYF.

V usage is TRBV19 and J usage is TRBJ1-1; 7 nucleotides line up with TRBD1. Germline-derived CDR1 and CDR2 are LNHDA and SQIVND (reference sequence). The CDR3 runs 13 residues. V trimming: 5 bases; J trimming: 7 bases; junction bases outside the gene matches: 7. The CDR3 DNA is TGTGCCAGTAGTCGGACAGGAGAAAATGAAGCTTTCTTT. Protein sequence: CASSRTGENEAFF.

This chain uses TRBV6-5 with TRBJ1-2; possible D gene TRBD1, 6 bases. The CDR3 spans 15 residues. V lost 10 bases and J lost 6, with 24 bases in between. The V gene's germline CDR1 is MNHEY and CDR2 SVGAGI. CDR3 in DNA: TGTGCCACCAAACAATTGGACAGCCCCCCACATGGCTACACCTTC. It specifies CATKQLDSPPHGYTF.

This clone was observed once. The genes are TRBV2 and TRBJ1-6, with a weak D call TRBD1 (6 bases). The CDR3 consists of 11 residues. V shed 6 bases and J shed 14 bases, with 11 bases lying between them. Germline V gives CDR1 SNHLY, CDR2 FYNNEI. The CDR3: CASRTGITLHF. The CDR3 DNA reads TGTGCCAGCAGAACAGGGATTACCCTCCACTTT.

The chain uses TRBV7-6 and TRBJ2-7; 8 bases align to TRBD2. The V gene end was trimmed by 5 bases and the J gene end by 4 bases; junction bases not matched to a gene: 7. CDR3 length equals 14 residues. In germline, CDR1 is SGHVS, CDR2 FNYEAQ. This chain's CDR3 is CASSAGTGGYEQYF. DNA for the CDR3: TGTGCCAGCAGCGCCGGGACGGGGGGGTACGAGCAGTACTTC. The variable domain in full, completed from reference TRBV7-6 and TRBJ2-7, reads GAGVSQSPRYKVTKRGQDVALRCDPISGHVSLYWYRQALGQGPEFLTYFNYEAQQDKSGLPNDRFSAERPEGSISTLTIQRTEQRDSAMYRCASSAGTGGYEQYFGPGTRLTVT.

V gene TRBV15 combines with J gene TRBJ1-4, with D maybe TRBD1 (5 bases). This CDR3 has 16 residues. Germline assignment: CDR1 LNHNV and CDR2 YYDKDF (reference sequence). The V end lost 1 base, the J end lost 4 bases, and 13 bases lay between the germline ends. The CDR3 sequence: CATSRAPTDLNEKLFF. CDR3 coding DNA: TGTGCCACCAGCAGAGCCCCGACAGATCTTAATGAAAAACTGTTTTTT.